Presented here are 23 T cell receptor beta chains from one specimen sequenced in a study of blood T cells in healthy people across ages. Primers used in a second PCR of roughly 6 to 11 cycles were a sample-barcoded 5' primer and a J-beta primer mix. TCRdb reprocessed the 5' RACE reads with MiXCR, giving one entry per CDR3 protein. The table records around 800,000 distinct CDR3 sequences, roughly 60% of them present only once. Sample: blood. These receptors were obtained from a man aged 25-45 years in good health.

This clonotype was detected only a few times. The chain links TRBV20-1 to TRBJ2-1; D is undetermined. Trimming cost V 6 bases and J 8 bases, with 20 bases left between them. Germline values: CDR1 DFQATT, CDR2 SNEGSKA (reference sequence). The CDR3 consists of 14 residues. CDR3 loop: CSAGERHPNDEQFF. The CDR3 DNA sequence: TGCAGTGCCGGAGAGAGACACCCTAACGATGAGCAGTTCTTC.

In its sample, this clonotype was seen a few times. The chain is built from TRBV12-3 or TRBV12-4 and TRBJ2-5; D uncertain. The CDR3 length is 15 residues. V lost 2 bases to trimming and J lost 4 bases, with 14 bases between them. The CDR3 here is CASSLKIKRGETQYF. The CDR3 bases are TGTGCCAGCAGTTTAAAAATAAAGCGTGGAGAGACCCAGTACTTC.

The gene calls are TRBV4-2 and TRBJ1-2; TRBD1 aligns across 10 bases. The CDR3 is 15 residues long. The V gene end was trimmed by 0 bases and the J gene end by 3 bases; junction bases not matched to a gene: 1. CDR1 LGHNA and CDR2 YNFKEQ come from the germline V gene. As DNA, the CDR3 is TGTGCCAGCAGCCAAGAGGGACAGGGGTACTATGGCTACACCTTC. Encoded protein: CASSQEGQGYYGYTF.

The CDR3 region is CASSLQALREETQYF. In nucleotides, the CDR3 is TGTGCCAGCAGCTTACAGGCCCTCCGGGAGGAGACCCAGTACTTC. The rearrangement links TRBV7-2 to TRBJ2-5; D may be TRBD2 (6 bases). This CDR3 contains 15 residues. In germline, CDR1 is SGHTA, CDR2 FQGNSA. Trimming stripped 2 bases from V and 5 bases from J, with 15 bases between.

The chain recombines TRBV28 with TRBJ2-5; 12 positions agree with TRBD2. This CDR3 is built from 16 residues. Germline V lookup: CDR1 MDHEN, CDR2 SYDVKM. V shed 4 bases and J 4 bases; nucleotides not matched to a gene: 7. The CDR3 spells CASSYLAGGPGETQYF. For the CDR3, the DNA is TGTGCCAGCAGTTATCTAGCGGGGGGGCCAGGAGAGACCCAGTACTTC.

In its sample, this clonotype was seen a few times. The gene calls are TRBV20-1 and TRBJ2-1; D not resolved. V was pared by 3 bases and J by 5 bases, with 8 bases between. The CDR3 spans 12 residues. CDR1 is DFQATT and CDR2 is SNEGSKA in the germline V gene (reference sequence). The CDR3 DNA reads TGCAGTGCTAGCGGGCAGAACAATGAGCAGTTCTTC. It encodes CSASGQNNEQFF.

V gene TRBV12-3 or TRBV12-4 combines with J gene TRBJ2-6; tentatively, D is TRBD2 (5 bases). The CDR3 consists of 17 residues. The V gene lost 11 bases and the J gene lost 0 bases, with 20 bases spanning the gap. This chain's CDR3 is CAGVEGRVASGANVLTF. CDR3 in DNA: TGTGCCGGGGTTGAGGGTAGGGTAGCCTCTGGGGCCAACGTCCTGACTTTC.

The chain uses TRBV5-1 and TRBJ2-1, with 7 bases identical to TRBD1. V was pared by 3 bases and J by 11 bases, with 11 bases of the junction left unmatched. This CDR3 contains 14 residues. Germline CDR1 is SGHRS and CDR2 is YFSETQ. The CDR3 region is CASSSDRYNEQQFF. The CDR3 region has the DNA TGCGCCAGCAGCTCGGACAGGTACAATGAACAGCAGTTCTTC.

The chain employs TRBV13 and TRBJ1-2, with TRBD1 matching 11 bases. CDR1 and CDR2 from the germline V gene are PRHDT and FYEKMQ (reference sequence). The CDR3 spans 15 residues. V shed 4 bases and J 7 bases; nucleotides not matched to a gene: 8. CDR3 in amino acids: CASSSDRGQVGGYTF. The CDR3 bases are TGTGCCAGCAGCTCGGACAGGGGGCAGGTGGGTGGCTACACCTTC. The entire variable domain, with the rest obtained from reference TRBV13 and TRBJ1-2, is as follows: AAGVIQSPRHLIKEKRETATLKCYPIPRHDTVYWYQQGPGQDPQFLISFYEKMQSDKGSIPDRFSAQQFSDYHSELNMSSLELGDSALYFCASSSDRGQVGGYTFGSGTRLTVV.

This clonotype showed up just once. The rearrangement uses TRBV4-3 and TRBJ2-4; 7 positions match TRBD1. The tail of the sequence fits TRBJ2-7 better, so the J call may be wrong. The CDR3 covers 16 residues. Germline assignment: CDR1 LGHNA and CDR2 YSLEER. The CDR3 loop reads CASSQEDRARVYEQYF. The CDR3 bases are TGCGCCAGCAGCCAGGAAGACAGGGCTCGGGTGTACGAGCAGTACTTC.

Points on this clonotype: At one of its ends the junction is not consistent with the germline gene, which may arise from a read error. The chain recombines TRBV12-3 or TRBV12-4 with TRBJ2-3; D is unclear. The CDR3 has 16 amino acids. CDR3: CASSQEQRAGTDMQYF. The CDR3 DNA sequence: TGTGCCAGCAGTCAGGAACAGAGAGCTGGAACAGATATGCAGTATTTT.

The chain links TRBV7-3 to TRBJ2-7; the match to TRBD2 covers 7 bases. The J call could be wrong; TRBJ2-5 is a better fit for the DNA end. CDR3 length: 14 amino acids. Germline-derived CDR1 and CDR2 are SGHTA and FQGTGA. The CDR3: CASSLAGDWKTQYF. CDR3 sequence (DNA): TGTGCCAGCAGCTTAGCGGGGGATTGGAAGACCCAGTACTTC.

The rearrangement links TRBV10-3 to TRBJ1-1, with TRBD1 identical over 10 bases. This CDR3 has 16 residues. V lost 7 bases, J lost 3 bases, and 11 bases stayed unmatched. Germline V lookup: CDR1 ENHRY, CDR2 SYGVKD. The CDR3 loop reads CAITVTGGIWDTEAFF. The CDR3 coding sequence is TGTGCCATCACCGTGACAGGGGGCATTTGGGACACTGAAGCTTTCTTT.

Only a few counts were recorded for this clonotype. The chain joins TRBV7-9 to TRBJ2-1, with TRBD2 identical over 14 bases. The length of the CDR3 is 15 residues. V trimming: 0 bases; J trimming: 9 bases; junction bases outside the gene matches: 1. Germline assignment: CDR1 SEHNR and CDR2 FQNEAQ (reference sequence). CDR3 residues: CASSLAGLAGAEQFF. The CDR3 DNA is TGTGCCAGCAGCTTAGCGGGACTAGCGGGGGCTGAGCAGTTCTTC.

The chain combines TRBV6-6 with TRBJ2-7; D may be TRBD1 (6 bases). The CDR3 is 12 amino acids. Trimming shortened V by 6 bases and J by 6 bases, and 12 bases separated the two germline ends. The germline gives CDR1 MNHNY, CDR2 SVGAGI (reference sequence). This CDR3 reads CASRPDSPEQYF. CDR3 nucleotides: TGTGCCAGCAGACCGGACAGTCCCGAGCAGTACTTC.

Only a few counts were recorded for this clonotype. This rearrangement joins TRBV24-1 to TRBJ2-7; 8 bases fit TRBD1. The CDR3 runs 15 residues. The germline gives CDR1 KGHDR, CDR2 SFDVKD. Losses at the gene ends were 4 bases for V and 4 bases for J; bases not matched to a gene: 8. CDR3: CATSDPRTGWYEQYF. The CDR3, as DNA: TGTGCCACCAGTGACCCCAGGACAGGGTGGTACGAGCAGTACTTC.

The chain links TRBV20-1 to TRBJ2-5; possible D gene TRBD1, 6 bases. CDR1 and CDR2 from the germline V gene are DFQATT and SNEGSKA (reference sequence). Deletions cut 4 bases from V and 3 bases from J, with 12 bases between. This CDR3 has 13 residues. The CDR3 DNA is TGCAGTGCTACCGGGACACCAAAAGAGACCCAGTACTTC. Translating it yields CSATGTPKETQYF.

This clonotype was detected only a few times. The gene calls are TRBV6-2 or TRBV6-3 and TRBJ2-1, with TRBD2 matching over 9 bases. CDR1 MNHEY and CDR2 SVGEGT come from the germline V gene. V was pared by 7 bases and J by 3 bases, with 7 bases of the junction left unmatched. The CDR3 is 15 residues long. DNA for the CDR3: TGTGCCAGCACCTTGGGCGGGGGGGACTACAATGAGCAGTTCTTC. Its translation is CASTLGGGDYNEQFF.

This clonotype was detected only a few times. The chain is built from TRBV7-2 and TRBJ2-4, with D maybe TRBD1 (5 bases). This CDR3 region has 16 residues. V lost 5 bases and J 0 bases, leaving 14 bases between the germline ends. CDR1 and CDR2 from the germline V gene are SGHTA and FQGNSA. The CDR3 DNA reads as TGTGCCAGCAGCAGGGGCCAGTCCTTAGCCAAAAACATTCAGTACTTC. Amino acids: CASSRGQSLAKNIQYF.

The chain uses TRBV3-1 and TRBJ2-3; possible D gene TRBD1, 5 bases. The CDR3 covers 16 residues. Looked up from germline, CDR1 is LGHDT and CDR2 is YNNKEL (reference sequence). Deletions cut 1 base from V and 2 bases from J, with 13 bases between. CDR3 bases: TGTGCCAGCAGCCAAGTTTTGGGGCCTACCACAGATACGCAGTATTTT. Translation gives CASSQVLGPTTDTQYF.

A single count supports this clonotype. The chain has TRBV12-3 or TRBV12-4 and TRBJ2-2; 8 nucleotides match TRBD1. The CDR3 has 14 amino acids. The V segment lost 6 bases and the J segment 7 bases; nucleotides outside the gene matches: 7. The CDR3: CASSSTGGVGELFF. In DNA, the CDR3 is TGTGCCAGCAGCTCCACAGGGGGTGTCGGGGAGCTGTTTTTT.

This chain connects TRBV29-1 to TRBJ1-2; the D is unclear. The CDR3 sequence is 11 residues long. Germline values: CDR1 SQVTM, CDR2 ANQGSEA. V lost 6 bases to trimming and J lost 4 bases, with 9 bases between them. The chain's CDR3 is CSVLISYGYTF. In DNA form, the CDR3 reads TGCAGCGTGCTAATTAGCTATGGCTACACCTTC.

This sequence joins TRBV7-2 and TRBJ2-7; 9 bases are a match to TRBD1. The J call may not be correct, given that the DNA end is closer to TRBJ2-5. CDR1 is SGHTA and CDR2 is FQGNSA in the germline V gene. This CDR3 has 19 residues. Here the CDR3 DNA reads TGTGCCAGCAGCTTAGCGTTGGGGGACAGGGCCAGGGCCTCAGAGACCCAGTACTTC. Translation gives CASSLALGDRARASETQYF.